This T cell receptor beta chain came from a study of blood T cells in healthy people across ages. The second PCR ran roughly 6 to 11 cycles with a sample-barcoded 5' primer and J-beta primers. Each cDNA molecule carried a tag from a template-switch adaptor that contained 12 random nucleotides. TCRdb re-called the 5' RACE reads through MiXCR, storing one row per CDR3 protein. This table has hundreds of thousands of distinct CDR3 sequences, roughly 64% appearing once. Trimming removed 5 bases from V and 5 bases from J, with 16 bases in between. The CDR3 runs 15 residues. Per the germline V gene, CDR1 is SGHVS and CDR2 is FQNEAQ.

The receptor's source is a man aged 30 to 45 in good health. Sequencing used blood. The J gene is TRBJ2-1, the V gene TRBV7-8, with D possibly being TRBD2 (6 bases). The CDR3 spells CASSILARKDNEQFF. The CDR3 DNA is TGTGCCAGCAGCATACTAGCTCGGAAAGACAATGAGCAGTTCTTC.